The 15 T cell receptor beta chains below come from one sample, sequenced in a study of shared clonotypes between healthy human individuals. Only in-frame clones appear in the TCRdb table, and some are missing; sequencing was by immunoSEQ multiplex PCR. Of fewer than 600,000 clones listed, about 80% were seen once; the top ten hold about 12%. The sample consisted of PBMCs. Source of these receptors: a woman between 40 and 55 years old in good health. Some clones in this sample may be carry-over from other donors' samples.

The V and J genes are TRBV5-1 and TRBJ2-5; D is undetermined. The CDR3 is made up of 14 amino acids. V dropped 7 bases and J dropped 1 base, with 14 bases sitting between them. The germline gives CDR1 SGHRS, CDR2 YFSETQ. Here the CDR3 DNA reads TGCGCCAGCGCCAGACCTACACCCCAAGAGACCCAGTACTTC. Its protein product is CASARPTPQETQYF.

Comments on this clone: This specimen includes other DNA sequences encoding the same CDR3. The chain uses TRBV5-1 and TRBJ1-1; D may be TRBD1 (5 bases). Germline V lookup: CDR1 SGHRS, CDR2 YFSETQ. V was cut by 1 base and J by 1 base, with 14 bases left in between. The CDR3 is 16 amino acids. CDR3 bases: TGCGCCAGCAGCTTGACGGCAGGGACTGAGAACACTGAAGCTTTCTTT. As protein: CASSLTAGTENTEAFF.

DNA of the CDR3: TGTGCCAGCAGTTCCTCGAGGACCCAGACAGATACGCAGTATTTT. Its protein is CASSSSRTQTDTQYF. The chain combines TRBV6-6 with TRBJ2-3, with unresolved D. V was shortened by 4 bases and J by 3 bases, with 14 bases between the two germline ends. The CDR3 length is 15 residues. CDR1 and CDR2 (germline): MNHNY, SVGAGI (reference sequence).

This clone has ten or more counts. CDR3 nucleotide sequence: TGTGCCTGGAGTGTGGGGGGCTCCGGAAATTCACCCCTCCACTTT. Protein: CAWSVGGSGNSPLHF. The V and J genes are TRBV30 and TRBJ1-6; the D gene is possibly TRBD1 (6 bases). The CDR3 is 15 amino acids. In germline, CDR1 is GTSNPN, CDR2 SVGIG (reference sequence). The ends were cut back, 0 bases at V and 7 bases at J, with 13 bases in the middle.

This clone was recorded a few times. V is TRBV29-1 and J is TRBJ2-7; 7 bases line up with TRBD2. This CDR3 is 12 amino acids long. Germline lookup yields CDR1 SQVTM and CDR2 ANQGSEA. J gave up 2 bases and V 4 bases, and 2 bases lay outside the gene matches. In DNA form, the CDR3 reads TGCAGCGTTGGGGGGGGTCCCTACGAGCAGTACTTC. Translated: CSVGGGPYEQYF.

This clone was observed a handful of times. The rearrangement uses TRBV9 and TRBJ2-3; possibly TRBD2 for D (6 bases). The CDR3 contains 15 residues. Germline-derived CDR1 and CDR2 are SGDLS and YYNGEE. The V end was cut by 3 bases, the J end by 6 bases, with 17 bases between. CDR3 sequence reads: CASSAGGLSSDTQYF. The CDR3 DNA sequence: TGTGCCAGCAGCGCTGGGGGACTTTCCTCGGATACGCAGTATTTT.

The chain recombines TRBV28 with TRBJ2-1; 9 nucleotides agree with TRBD2. The V gene's germline CDR1 is MDHEN and CDR2 SYDVKM. The V and J ends lost 2 bases and 6 bases, in that order; junction bases with no gene match: 5. This CDR3 region has 15 residues. The DNA of the CDR3 is TGTGCCAGCAGTTTAGGACTAGCGAGGGGCAATGAGCAGTTCTTC. It codes for CASSLGLARGNEQFF. The full variable domain, with the rest looked up from reference TRBV28 and TRBJ2-1, is DVKVTQSSRYLVKRTGEKVFLECVQDMDHENMFWYRQDPGLGLRLIYFSYDVKMKEKGDIPEGYSVSREKKERFSLILESASTNQTSMYLCASSLGLARGNEQFFGPGTRLTVL.

Worth noting for this clone: This is likely an artifact of a read error, given a far larger clone one base away. This chain uses TRBV13 with TRBJ2-7; no definite D call. The germline CDR1 and CDR2 sequences are PRHDT and FYEKMQ (reference sequence). V dropped 4 bases and J dropped 0 bases, with 1 base sitting between them. The CDR3 runs 11 residues. CDR3 loop: CASSYSYEQYF. The DNA of the CDR3 is TGTGCCAGCAGCTACTCCTACGAGCAGTACTTC.

This clone came up once. This chain connects TRBV28 to TRBJ2-5, with 7 positions matching TRBD1. With V trimmed by 5 bases and J by 2 bases, 8 bases remained unmatched. This CDR3 region has 15 residues. The germline V gene has CDR1 MDHEN and CDR2 SYDVKM. The CDR3 protein is CASSRLGRGQETQYF. The CDR3 DNA reads as TGTGCCAGCAGTCGCCTAGGCAGGGGGCAAGAGACCCAGTACTTC.

This chain joins TRBV27 and TRBJ2-7, with 9 bases fitting TRBD1. Trimming removed 10 bases from V and 1 base from J; junction bases left unmatched: 2. Germline V gene lookup returns CDR1 MNHEY and CDR2 SMNVEV (reference sequence). The CDR3 spans 12 residues. CDR3 sequence reads: CATGTGSYEQYF. Here the CDR3 DNA reads TGTGCCACCGGGACAGGGTCCTACGAGCAGTACTTC.

The gene calls are TRBV10-1 and TRBJ2-5; the D gene is possibly TRBD2 (6 bases). This CDR3 has 15 residues. V dropped 2 bases and J dropped 4 bases, with 14 bases sitting between them. The germline V gene has CDR1 WNHNN and CDR2 SYGVQD (reference sequence). As DNA, the CDR3 is TGCGCCAGCAGTGAGGTAGCGGAGGGACGAGAGACCCAGTACTTC. It encodes CASSEVAEGRETQYF.

This rearrangement joins TRBV5-1 to TRBJ1-2; a possible D gene is TRBD1 (5 bases). The ends were cut back, 4 bases at V and 5 bases at J, with 15 bases in the middle. Germline V lookup: CDR1 SGHRS, CDR2 YFSETQ. The CDR3 has 14 residues. Here the CDR3 reads CASSNSGTAYGYTF. In DNA, the CDR3 is TGCGCCAGCAGCAACTCCGGGACTGCTTATGGCTACACCTTC. Together with reference TRBV5-1 and TRBJ1-2, the CDR3 gives the full variable domain: KAGVTQTPRYLIKTRGQQVTLSCSPISGHRSVSWYQQTPGQGLQFLFEYFSETQRNKGNFPGRFSGRQFSNSRSEMNVSTLELGDSALYLCASSNSGTAYGYTFGSGTRLTVV.

The chain employs TRBV12-5 and TRBJ2-5, with TRBD2 as a possible D gene (5 bases). Trimming stripped 5 bases from V and 5 bases from J, with 18 bases between. Germline lookup yields CDR1 LGHNT and CDR2 FRNRAP. The CDR3 consists of 15 residues. CDR3 DNA sequence: TGTGCTAGTGGTACCGGGCTAGCCGGGCAGGAGACCCAGTACTTC. Translating gives CASGTGLAGQETQYF.

As DNA, the CDR3 is TGCAGCGTTGAAGCCGGGGGACCCTCCTACGAGCAGTACTTC. Amino acid sequence: CSVEAGGPSYEQYF. The chain recombines TRBV29-1 with TRBJ2-7; tentatively, D is TRBD2 (6 bases). V lost 1 base and J 0 bases, leaving 10 bases between the germline ends. The CDR3 has 14 amino acids. Germline CDR1 is SQVTM and CDR2 is ANQGSEA.

V usage is TRBV30 and J usage is TRBJ2-3, with D possibly TRBD2 on 7 matching bases. Germline-derived CDR1 and CDR2 are GTSNPN and SVGIG (reference sequence). This CDR3 has 14 amino acids. The V end was cut by 3 bases, the J end by 5 bases, with 15 bases between. The CDR3 DNA reads as TGTGCCTGGAGCGGGGGGCTTCTTGGAGATACGCAGTATTTT. It codes for CAWSGGLLGDTQYF.